The 32 T cell receptor beta chains in this list originate from one sample, sequenced in a study of T cell repertoires in cytomegalovirus infection. These receptors have no identified antigens. TCRdb fed the reads into MiXCR, producing one record per CDR3 protein. The sample has around 900,000 distinct CDR3 sequences, approximately 31% seen once. The source material was cultured CD8+ T cells from PBMCs, sampled from culture after CMV antigen stimulation. These TCRs come from a human donor in good health (CMV status not recorded). Some clones in this sample may be carry-over from other donors' samples.

This clonotype was observed a few times. The chain couples TRBV27 to TRBJ2-7, with 8 bases fitting TRBD2. The CDR3 is 17 amino acids. Trimming at V came to 3 bases and at J to 2 bases, leaving 12 bases not matched to a gene. Germline loops: CDR1 MNHEY, CDR2 SMNVEV (reference sequence). The CDR3 here is CASSFIMASGFAYEQYF. The CDR3 DNA reads as TGTGCCAGCAGTTTTATCATGGCTAGCGGGTTCGCCTACGAGCAGTACTTC.

The J gene is TRBJ2-7, the V gene TRBV6-1; 8 bases agree with TRBD2. Germline V gene lookup returns CDR1 MNHNS and CDR2 SASEGT. Unmatched junction bases numbered 9, after V lost 8 bases and J lost 6 bases. CDR3 length equals 13 residues. The CDR3 nucleotides are TGTGCCAGCGCAATAGCGGGGAAGGGCGAGCAGTACGTC. Translation: CASAIAGKGEQYV.

This clonotype was picked up many times. This rearrangement joins TRBV7-8 to TRBJ1-1; no reliable D call. From germline, CDR1 is SGHVS and CDR2 FQNEAQ. Trimming took off 4 bases at V and 2 bases at J, with 17 bases between the two ends. The length of the CDR3 is 16 residues. The CDR3 loop reads CASSSLDGTPNTEAFF. The CDR3 DNA reads TGTGCCAGCAGCTCCCTGGACGGCACTCCAAACACTGAAGCTTTCTTT.

In this sample, this clonotype turned up a few times. V gene TRBV7-9 combines with J gene TRBJ2-1; TRBD2 aligns across 10 bases. Germline V lookup: CDR1 SEHNR, CDR2 FQNEAQ (reference sequence). After removal of 8 bases from V and 3 bases from J, the junction contained 10 bases not matched to a gene. The CDR3 is 16 residues long. The chain's CDR3 is CASSSPAGGLYNEQFF. The CDR3 coding sequence is TGTGCCAGCTCCAGCCCAGCGGGGGGGCTCTACAATGAGCAGTTCTTC. Using reference TRBV7-9 and TRBJ2-1 for the parts outside the CDR3, the full variable domain is DTGVSQNPRHKITKRGQNVTFRCDPISEHNRLYWYRQTLGQGPEFLTYFQNEAQLEKSRLLSDRFSAERPKGSFSTLEIQRTEQGDSAMYLCASSSPAGGLYNEQFFGPGTRLTVL.

The sample holds a few counts of this clonotype. V gene TRBV4-1 combines with J gene TRBJ1-4; D remains unclear. The CDR3 sequence is 15 residues long. The V gene's germline CDR1 is MGHRA and CDR2 YSYEKL. V lost 0 bases, J lost 5 bases, and 10 bases lay in between. The CDR3 DNA reads TGCGCCAGCAGCCAAGATGGCCACCCGAATGAAAAACTGTTTTTT. Translation gives CASSQDGHPNEKLFF.

The V call is TRBV25-1, the J call TRBJ1-6; no clear D gene. This CDR3 contains 18 residues. Germline V lookup: CDR1 MGHDK, CDR2 SYGVNS. The V and J ends lost 3 bases and 0 bases respectively, with 15 bases between them. This CDR3 is CASSDWVGTSSYNSPLHF. CDR3 DNA: TGTGCCAGCAGTGACTGGGTAGGAACCAGCTCCTATAATTCACCCCTCCACTTT.

This clonotype was seen a handful of times. CDR3 in amino acids: CASSPAGAGEGEQYV. The CDR3 DNA reads as TGTGCCAGCAGCCCTGCCGGGGCAGGGGAAGGCGAGCAGTACGTC. V usage is TRBV7-9 and J usage is TRBJ2-7, with TRBD1 as a possible D gene (6 bases). This CDR3 has 15 amino acids. Trimming removed 5 bases from V and 6 bases from J, with 20 bases in between. Per the germline V gene, CDR1 is SEHNR and CDR2 is FQNEAQ (reference sequence).

V usage is TRBV6-1 and J usage is TRBJ2-7; tentatively, D is TRBD2 (6 bases). The CDR3 extends over 17 amino acids. V was clipped by 5 bases and J by 3 bases, with 23 bases between them. Germline CDR1 is MNHNS and CDR2 is SASEGT. The CDR3 here is CASSPRAFSPGLYEQYV. The CDR3 bases are TGTGCCAGCAGTCCCCGGGCCTTCTCCCCGGGACTCTACGAGCAGTACGTC.

The chain uses TRBV10-3 and TRBJ1-1; 7 bases are a match to TRBD1. The CDR3 loop spans 14 amino acids. V lost 9 bases to trimming and J lost 6 bases; unmatched junction nucleotides: 13. CDR1 ENHRY and CDR2 SYGVKD come from the germline V gene. This CDR3 is CAMQRDRGSSEAFF. The CDR3 nucleotides are TGTGCCATGCAGCGGGACAGAGGTTCGTCTGAAGCTTTCTTT.

This chain connects TRBV28 to TRBJ1-1, with 7 bases lining up with TRBD1. The CDR3 loop spans 20 amino acids. Unmatched junction bases numbered 19, after V lost 2 bases and J lost 1 base. CDR1 is MDHEN, CDR2 SYDVKM, per germline. The CDR3 sequence: CASSLDTDRAPSLWNTEAFF. CDR3 bases: TGTGCCAGCAGTTTAGATACCGACAGGGCCCCAAGTCTTTGGAACACTGAAGCTTTCTTT.

The chain uses TRBV19 and TRBJ2-2; D is perhaps TRBD1 or TRBD2 (5 bases each). The CDR3 is 13 residues long. The V end was cut by 9 bases, the J end by 6 bases, with 14 bases between. Germline V gene sequence: CDR1 LNHDA, CDR2 SQIVND (reference sequence). CDR3: CASFDGTAGELFF. CDR3 DNA sequence: TGTGCCAGCTTTGACGGGACCGCCGGGGAGCTGTTTTTT.

This clonotype occurred many times. J is TRBJ2-6 and V is TRBV11-1; perhaps TRBD2 as D (6 bases). V was shortened by 8 bases and J by 0 bases, with 23 bases between the two germline ends. The CDR3 runs to 19 residues. CDR1 is SGHAT and CDR2 is FQDESV in the germline V gene (reference sequence). For the CDR3, the DNA is TGTGCCAGCTCCCGGGACCAGGGAGGACCCCCCTCTGGGGCCAACGTCCTGACTTTC. Protein product: CASSRDQGGPPSGANVLTF.

The CDR3 here is CASSPDRDNEKLFF. The DNA for the CDR3 is TGTGCCAGCAGCCCGGACAGGGATAATGAAAAACTGTTTTTT. V is TRBV5-6 and J is TRBJ1-4, with 8 bases that match TRBD1. This CDR3 spans 14 amino acids. The trim removed 4 bases at V and 4 bases at J, leaving 3 bases unmatched. The germline V gene encodes CDR1 SGHDT and CDR2 YYEEEE.

About this clonotype itself: Compared with germline, one end of the junction differs, possibly owing to a read error. CDR3 in amino acids: CASSHPRSGTGIRF. In DNA, the CDR3 is TGTGCCAGCAGCCATCCCCGGTCCGGGACAGGGATCCGATTT. The V and J genes are TRBV11-3 and TRBJ1-3; TRBD1 aligns across 9 bases. CDR3 size: 14 residues. Germline CDR1 and CDR2: SGHNT and YENEEA.

V gene TRBV19 combines with J gene TRBJ2-1; 8 nucleotides agree with TRBD2. CDR3 length equals 15 residues. In germline, CDR1 is LNHDA, CDR2 SQIVND (reference sequence). V gave up 10 bases and J gave up 4 bases; unmatched junction bases: 12. CDR3 sequence: CATDVASGGYNEQFF. The CDR3, as DNA: TGTGCCACTGACGTCGCGAGCGGGGGATACAATGAGCAGTTCTTC.

The rearrangement joins TRBV5-5 to TRBJ2-5, with 8 nucleotides matching TRBD1. Germline loops: CDR1 SGHKS, CDR2 YYEKEE (reference sequence). V lost 4 bases and J lost 5; bases outside the gene matches: 13. CDR3 length equals 16 residues. The CDR3 region is CASSPPDRAYGETQYF. CDR3 nucleotides: TGTGCCAGCAGCCCTCCGGACAGGGCTTACGGCGAGACCCAGTACTTC.

V gene TRBV19 combines with J gene TRBJ2-7; 9 nucleotides line up with TRBD1. Germline lookup yields CDR1 LNHDA and CDR2 SQIVND (reference sequence). The CDR3 runs to 15 residues. Germline trimming cut 3 bases from V and 5 bases from J; bases unmatched to any gene: 8. As DNA, the CDR3 is TGTGCCAGTAGTATGCATGGACAGGGGTTCAACGAGCAGTACTTC. This encodes CASSMHGQGFNEQYF. Drawing the rest from reference TRBV19 and TRBJ2-7, the complete variable domain is DGGITQSPKYLFRKEGQNVTLSCEQNLNHDAMYWYRQDPGQGLRLIYYSQIVNDFQKGDIAEGYSVSREKKESFPLTVTSAQKNPTAFYLCASSMHGQGFNEQYFGPGTRLTVT.

This clonotype was picked up one time. The chain employs TRBV27 and TRBJ2-1; the D gene is possibly TRBD2 (6 bases). This CDR3 region has 11 residues. CDR1 and CDR2 from the germline V gene are MNHEY and SMNVEV (reference sequence). V was shortened by 10 bases and J by 10 bases, with 14 bases between the two germline ends. Here the CDR3 DNA reads TGTGCCACCAGGAGGGTCGGCGAGCAGTTCTTC. It translates to CATRRVGEQFF.

This clonotype was observed at least ten times. The V and J genes are TRBV7-9 and TRBJ2-7; tentative D call: TRBD1 (6 bases). Germline CDR1 SEHNR, CDR2 FQNEAQ (reference sequence). This CDR3 region has 12 residues. V lost 6 bases to trimming and J lost 4 bases, with 10 bases between them. CDR3 protein: CASSSTGYEQYV. In DNA, the CDR3 is TGTGCCAGCAGTAGTACAGGGTACGAGCAGTACGTC.

V is TRBV9 and J is TRBJ2-1; D is undetermined. Germline loops: CDR1 SGDLS, CDR2 YYNGEE. This CDR3 region has 13 residues. V was pared by 0 bases and J by 4 bases, with 5 bases between. As DNA, the CDR3 is TGTGCCAGCAGCGTAGAAGGTTACAATGAGCAGTTCTTC. This codes for CASSVEGYNEQFF.

This clonotype was observed many times. The gene calls are TRBV7-6 and TRBJ1-3; possibly TRBD1 for D (5 bases). This CDR3 contains 14 residues. V lost 5 bases, J lost 4 bases, and 12 bases lay in between. CDR1 is SGHVS, CDR2 FNYEAQ, per germline. The chain's CDR3 is CASSPPGGGNTIYF. Here the CDR3 DNA reads TGTGCCAGCAGCCCCCCGGGGGGAGGAAACACCATATATTTT.

This clonotype occurred many times. The chain employs TRBV7-2 and TRBJ1-6; D remains ambiguous. From germline, CDR1 is SGHTA and CDR2 FQGNSA. The CDR3 sequence is 16 residues long. Trimming took 2 bases from V and 3 from J, leaving 11 bases between them. The CDR3 reads CASSLNKAGYNSPLHF. In DNA, the CDR3 is TGTGCCAGCAGCTTAAATAAGGCCGGCTATAATTCACCCCTCCACTTT.

This clonotype was recorded a few times. The V call is TRBV9, the J call TRBJ2-2; the D gene is possibly TRBD1 (6 bases). In germline, CDR1 is SGDLS, CDR2 YYNGEE. Deletions cut 4 bases from V and 5 bases from J, with 12 bases between. This CDR3 has 14 amino acids. CDR3 sequence: CASSQQGFTGELFF. The CDR3 DNA reads TGTGCCAGCAGCCAACAGGGTTTTACCGGGGAGCTGTTTTTT.

On this clonotype: This may be a read error: a much more frequent sequence differs by one nucleotide. The chain couples TRBV7-6 to TRBJ2-7; maybe TRBD1 (5 bases). Per germline, CDR1 SGHVS and CDR2 FNYEAQ. CDR3 length: 15 amino acids. The CDR3 loop reads CASSLAAGQSYEQYF. The CDR3 DNA sequence: TGTGCTAGCAGCTTAGCAGCAGGGCAGTCCTACGAGCAGTACTTC.

This chain uses TRBV12-3 or TRBV12-4 with TRBJ2-3, with no clear D. The V and J ends lost 7 bases and 0 bases respectively, with 11 bases between them. CDR3 size: 14 residues. CDR3 sequence reads: CASTKGPSTDTQYF. The DNA for the CDR3 is TGTGCCAGCACCAAAGGACCCAGCACAGATACGCAGTATTTT.

Worth noting for this clonotype: It may be a read error: a sequence one base away is much more abundant. The chain links TRBV7-4 to TRBJ2-7, with TRBD2 as a possible D gene (7 bases). The CDR3 runs to 15 residues. CDR1 and CDR2 from the germline V gene are SGHVT and SQSDAQ. CDR3 sequence: CVSSPSGTSSYEQYF. The CDR3 region has the DNA TGTGTCAGCAGCCCAAGCGGGACATCCAGCTACGAGCAGTACTTC. The full variable domain, completed using reference TRBV7-4 and TRBJ2-7, is GAGVSQSPRYKVAKRGRDVALRCDSISGHVTLYWYRQTLGQGSEVLTYSQSDAQRDKSGRPSGRFSAERPERSVSTLKIQRTEQGDSAVYLCVSSPSGTSSYEQYFGPGTRLTVT.

This clonotype was recorded at least ten times. The chain links TRBV7-8 to TRBJ1-4; no definite D call. Per the germline V gene, CDR1 is SGHVS and CDR2 is FQNEAQ. V lost 1 base and J 3 bases, leaving 6 bases between the germline ends. The CDR3 spans 14 residues. CDR3 sequence (DNA): TGTGCCAGCAGCTTAGAACTGTCTAATGAAAAACTGTTTTTT. Encoded protein: CASSLELSNEKLFF.

This clonotype came up many times. The V call is TRBV7-9, the J call TRBJ2-7; a weak D match, TRBD1 (6 bases). The CDR3 contains 14 residues. Germline CDR1 SEHNR, CDR2 FQNEAQ (reference sequence). Trimming stripped 0 bases from V and 3 bases from J, with 9 bases between. The chain's CDR3 is CASSLAGQSYEQYF. Here the CDR3 DNA reads TGTGCCAGCAGCTTAGCAGGACAGAGCTACGAGCAGTACTTC.

The chain recombines TRBV12-3 or TRBV12-4 with TRBJ1-1; 9 positions match TRBD1. The CDR3 is 14 residues long. After removal of 7 bases from V and 1 base from J, the junction contained 4 bases not matched to a gene. In nucleotides, the CDR3 is TGTGCCAGCACCGCGGACAGGGGGAACACTGAAGCTTTCTTT. Residues: CASTADRGNTEAFF.

V gene TRBV5-4 combines with J gene TRBJ2-4; tentative D call: TRBD2 (6 bases). The V gene lost 4 bases and the J gene lost 1 base, with 12 bases spanning the gap. CDR1 and CDR2 from the germline V gene are SGHNT and YYREEE (reference sequence). This CDR3 is 15 amino acids long. This CDR3 reads CASSIRGAAKNIQYF. The CDR3 DNA reads as TGTGCCAGCAGCATCCGCGGGGCGGCCAAAAACATTCAGTACTTC.

The chain employs TRBV7-9 and TRBJ2-1; TRBD2 aligns across 11 bases. The junction had 8 bases not matched to a gene; V was cut back by 6 bases and J by 4 bases. The CDR3 is made up of 16 amino acids. Germline-derived CDR1 and CDR2 are SEHNR and FQNEAQ (reference sequence). CDR3 nucleotide sequence: TGTGCCAGCAGACCTCTAGCGGGGGGCAAATACAATGAGCAGTTCTTC. Translating it yields CASRPLAGGKYNEQFF.

The table lists this clonotype with a few counts. The chain has TRBV14 and TRBJ2-7; D remains ambiguous. The germline CDR1 and CDR2 sequences are SGHDN and FVKESK. V lost 0 bases to trimming and J lost 4 bases, with 4 bases between them. The CDR3 has 12 amino acids. The CDR3 reads CASSQDVYEQYV. The CDR3 bases are TGTGCCAGCAGCCAAGATGTGTACGAGCAGTACGTC.